Listed below are T cell receptor beta chains from one sample, sequenced in a study of T cell repertoires in ileal Crohn's disease. Only in-frame clones appear in the TCRdb table, and some are missing; sequencing was by immunoSEQ multiplex PCR. The top ten hold 10% to 15% of the sample, which has around 1,300 clones, about four fifths seen once. Sequenced sample: ileal tissue. Receptors originate from an adult with Crohn's disease. Each CDR3 is given with its conserved first and last residue. D genes are given only for firm matches.

d_gene: TRBD1
v_gene: TRBV9
CDR3aa: CASSVGSGQGAYTQYF

d_gene: TRBD1
v_gene: TRBV5-1
CDR3aa: CASSTGTGGRSYEQYF

d_gene: TRBD1
v_gene: TRBV19
CDR3aa: CASSIRTGAIAQNTEAFF

d_gene: TRBD1
v_gene: TRBV18
CDR3aa: CASSPFGTGDFSEQYF

d_gene: TRBD1
v_gene: TRBV6-6
CDR3aa: CASSYLDRGGTEAFF

d_gene: TRBD2
v_gene: TRBV6-1
CDR3aa: CASRLAGVGTGELFF

d_gene: NA
v_gene: TRBV19
CDR3aa: CASRDSRSSYNEQFF

d_gene: NA
v_gene: TRBV7-7
CDR3aa: CASSLRERGERYF

d_gene: NA
v_gene: TRBV2
CDR3aa: CASSVEGSVNSPLHF

d_gene: NA
v_gene: TRBV4-1
CDR3aa: CASSLDRNTEAFF

d_gene: NA
v_gene: TRBV7-2
CDR3aa: CASSFSATNEKLFF

d_gene: TRBD2
v_gene: TRBV6-1
CDR3aa: CASHRGAYEQYF

d_gene: TRBD1
v_gene: TRBV29-1
CDR3aa: CSVQGQGNYGYTF

d_gene: TRBD1
v_gene: TRBV7-2
CDR3aa: CASSGQGAYGGYTF

d_gene: NA
v_gene: TRBV5-6
CDR3aa: CASSLSDIDEQYF

d_gene: TRBD1
v_gene: TRBV4-1
CDR3aa: CASSQGGQGIFREQFF

d_gene: NA
v_gene: TRBV15
CDR3aa: CATSRGTPNNEQFF

d_gene: TRBD2
v_gene: TRBV6-4
CDR3aa: CASSSIAGSTDTQYF

d_gene: TRBD1
v_gene: TRBV5-1
CDR3aa: CASSGRQGDTTEAFF

d_gene: NA
v_gene: TRBV6-4
CDR3aa: CASRTTGARETQYF

d_gene: TRBD1
v_gene: TRBV5-1
CDR3aa: CASTRQGPPMNTGELFF

d_gene: NA
v_gene: TRBV5-1
CDR3aa: CASSITGLLYEQYF

d_gene: TRBD1
v_gene: TRBV7-3
CDR3aa: CASSLEQGLGYTF

d_gene: NA
v_gene: TRBV9
CDR3aa: CASSVGRVGTEAFF

d_gene: NA
v_gene: TRBV29-1
CDR3aa: CSVDPLGWGGLNEQFF

d_gene: NA
v_gene: TRBV19
CDR3aa: CASSGQINTEAFF

d_gene: NA
v_gene: TRBV2
CDR3aa: CASRYRVGSSYEQYF

d_gene: NA
v_gene: TRBV10-3
CDR3aa: CAISEAARGELFF

d_gene: TRBD2
v_gene: TRBV5-1
CDR3aa: CASSLSGGAVNEQFF

d_gene: TRBD1
v_gene: TRBV6-1
CDR3aa: CASTETGTVHGYTF

d_gene: NA
v_gene: TRBV7-9
CDR3aa: CASSLNSLYNEQFF

d_gene: NA
v_gene: TRBV10-2
CDR3aa: CASSGQIQETQYF

d_gene: NA
v_gene: TRBV19
CDR3aa: CASSREANEKLFF

d_gene: TRBD2
v_gene: TRBV2
CDR3aa: CASTPGTSGAGANVLTF

d_gene: NA
v_gene: TRBV7-2
CDR3aa: CASSTPGGGDTF

d_gene: TRBD1
v_gene: TRBV6-4
CDR3aa: CASSRDRADTQYF

d_gene: TRBD1
v_gene: TRBV19
CDR3aa: CASTMTGTGSYEQYF

d_gene: NA
v_gene: TRBV6-5
CDR3aa: CASTWRGGQYF

d_gene: NA
v_gene: TRBV5-4
CDR3aa: CASSPWNSPYEQYF

d_gene: NA
v_gene: TRBV27
CDR3aa: CASSPAGGAGEQYF

d_gene: TRBD2
v_gene: TRBV9
CDR3aa: CASSVEGTSRVWEQYF

d_gene: NA
v_gene: TRBV29-1
CDR3aa: CSVEVRWGRRGYGYTF

d_gene: TRBD2
v_gene: TRBV15
CDR3aa: CATSRDPAGGPMDEQFF

d_gene: TRBD1
v_gene: TRBV6-5
CDR3aa: CASSSPGQGETQYF

d_gene: TRBD1
v_gene: TRBV5-1
CDR3aa: CASSSQTGTFQETQYF

d_gene: NA
v_gene: TRBV27
CDR3aa: CASSFPGYEQYF

d_gene: TRBD1
v_gene: TRBV27
CDR3aa: CASSLRWGQGLYNEQFF

d_gene: NA
v_gene: TRBV5-1
CDR3aa: CASSLVLITYEQYF

d_gene: NA
v_gene: TRBV15
CDR3aa: CATSRDLTSTDTQYF

d_gene: TRBD1
v_gene: TRBV5-1
CDR3aa: CASSIRGPETQYF

d_gene: TRBD2
v_gene: TRBV6-1
CDR3aa: CASSQGLAGGRPLVNEQFF

d_gene: TRBD1
v_gene: TRBV12-5
CDR3aa: CASGLYTGANTGELFF

d_gene: TRBD1
v_gene: TRBV5-1
CDR3aa: CASSLYEGQGGEAFF

d_gene: NA
v_gene: TRBV19
CDR3aa: CASGSMGGSSGNTIYF

d_gene: TRBD1
v_gene: TRBV19
CDR3aa: CASSIEKGATYEQYF

d_gene: TRBD1
v_gene: TRBV6-5
CDR3aa: CASSLTGGLPRVQYF

d_gene: TRBD1
v_gene: TRBV9
CDR3aa: CASSVSDRALTTNEKLFF

d_gene: TRBD2
v_gene: TRBV27
CDR3aa: CAIGTNPYEQYF

d_gene: TRBD2
v_gene: TRBV6-6
CDR3aa: CASSYTPSGLGNTQYF